This paragraph covers one T cell receptor (beta chain) sequence. Antigen: not known. This sample stems from a study of graft-versus-host responses after intestinal transplantation. Overall study: Transplantation in recipients was multivisceral, liver-intestinal, or isolated intestinal. Every transplant recipient was induced with anti-thymocyte globulin, then maintained on tacrolimus and steroids for about 3 years.

Produced via immunoSEQ multiplex PCR; TCRdb's table is partial and in-frame only. The sample lists more than 95,000 clones; roughly 90% were seen once. The source material was unstimulated CD4+ T cells sorted from spleen or lymph node cells, sampled before intestinal transplant. This clonotype was sampled from a human donor who received an intestinal transplant.

CDR3 residues: CASSYSYGQKHTQYF. The CDR3 DNA sequence: TGTGCCAGCAGTTACTCGTATGGTCAGAAGCATACGCAGTATTTT. The rearrangement links TRBV6-5 to TRBJ2-3; D uncertain. CDR1 is MNHEY, CDR2 SVGAGI, per germline. V was clipped by 0 bases and J by 7 bases, with 14 bases between them. The CDR3 sequence is 15 residues long.